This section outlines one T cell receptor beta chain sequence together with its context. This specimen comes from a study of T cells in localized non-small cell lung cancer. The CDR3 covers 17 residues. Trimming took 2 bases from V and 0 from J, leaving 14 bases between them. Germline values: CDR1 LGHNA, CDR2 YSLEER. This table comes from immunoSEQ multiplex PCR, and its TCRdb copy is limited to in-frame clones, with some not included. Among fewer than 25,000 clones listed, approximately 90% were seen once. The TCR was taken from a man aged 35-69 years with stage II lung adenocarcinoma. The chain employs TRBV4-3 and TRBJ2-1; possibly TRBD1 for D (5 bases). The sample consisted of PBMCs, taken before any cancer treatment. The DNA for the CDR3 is TGCGCCAGCAGCCAATGGTTTAGGGGCCGCTCCTACAATGAGCAGTTCTTC. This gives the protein CASSQWFRGRSYNEQFF.